This TCR beta chain was profiled in a study of blood T cell repertoires in COVID-19. Germline assignment: CDR1 KGHSH and CDR2 LQKENI. The CDR3 length is 14 residues. V lost 6 bases to trimming and J lost 5 bases, with 14 bases between them. The repertoire was sequenced with immunoSEQ multiplex PCR; TCRdb's copy has only in-frame clones and lacks some. Here the sample spans 60,000 to 80,000 clones, 70% to 90% being singletons. This sequence originates from an older man with acute or convalescent COVID-19. V gene TRBV18 combines with J gene TRBJ1-5; no firm D call. The specimen was peripheral blood. The CDR3 bases are TGTGCCAGCTCGTCAGGATGGCACGATCAGCCCCAGCATTTT. Amino acid sequence: CASSSGWHDQPQHF.